Below, 8 T cell receptor beta chains from the same sample are listed, as sequenced in a study of regulatory T cells in long-lasting Graves disease. Time point described: newly diagnosed GD, antithyroid drugs for less than 3 months. Extracted RNA from PBMCs served as the source of the TCR library. Combining iRepertoire HTBI primers with Arm-PCR of CDR3 regions, the authors built TCR beta libraries. From the multiplex PCR reads, TCRdb called clonotypes with MiXCR, one entry per CDR3 protein. Of fewer than 500,000 distinct CDR3 sequences in the sample, 15% to 20% were seen once. This sample was shared with a second study, whose subject was T cells in Graves' hyperthyroidism and ophthalmopathy.

The specimen comprised peripheral blood mononuclear cells (PBMCs), sampled at new diagnosis, from a patient treated with antithyroid drugs. The receptors stem from a man aged 40-55 years with Graves disease.

This chain connects TRBV6-5 to TRBJ2-5; no definite D call. Looked up from germline, CDR1 is MNHEY and CDR2 is SVGAGI. Trimming took 4 bases from V and 4 from J, leaving 13 bases between them. The CDR3 runs 14 residues. In DNA, the CDR3 is TGTGCCAGCAGTTCCTCCCTCGGACGAGAGACCCAGTACTTC. It encodes CASSSSLGRETQYF.

V and J are TRBV7-9 and TRBJ2-1; TRBD1 aligns across 7 bases. V lost 7 bases to trimming and J lost 3 bases; unmatched junction nucleotides: 9. The CDR3 has 15 amino acids. In germline, CDR1 is SEHNR, CDR2 FQNEAQ (reference sequence). For the CDR3, the DNA is TGTGCCAGCAAATCGACAGGGTCGGGCTACAATGAGCAGTTCTTC. It translates to CASKSTGSGYNEQFF.

This clonotype has at least ten counts. The V gene is TRBV5-5, the J gene TRBJ2-1; TRBD2 matches 11 bases. Unmatched junction bases numbered 9, after V lost 0 bases and J lost 10 bases. Per the germline V gene, CDR1 is SGHKS and CDR2 is YYEKEE (reference sequence). This CDR3 spans 16 amino acids. This CDR3 is CASSLVWGLAAGEQFF. The CDR3, as DNA: TGTGCCAGCAGCTTGGTCTGGGGACTAGCGGCAGGGGAGCAGTTCTTC.

For this clonotype: Lacking the conserved final phenylalanine or tryptophan, this CDR3 likely reflects a read error. The rearrangement links TRBV18 to TRBJ1-3; D ambiguous. Trimming pared 2 bases from V and 2 bases from J, leaving 10 bases between. The CDR3 sequence is 15 residues long. Germline CDR1 reads KGHSH; CDR2 reads LQKENI. The CDR3 region has the DNA TGTGCCAGCTCACCAGCTAGGGTCACTGGAAACACCATATATCTT. This codes for CASSPARVTGNTIYL.

This clonotype was counted a few times. The chain joins TRBV29-1 to TRBJ2-1; TRBD1 agrees at 7 bases. The CDR3 loop spans 12 amino acids. Germline lookup yields CDR1 SQVTM and CDR2 ANQGSEA. As DNA, the CDR3 is TGCACGGGACAGAGCTCCTACAATGAGCAGTTCTTC. Its protein is CTGQSSYNEQFF.

This clonotype came up many times. The chain carries TRBV3-1 and TRBJ1-1; 11 bases match TRBD1. CDR1 and CDR2 (germline): LGHDT, YNNKEL (reference sequence). The ends lost 3 bases at V and 1 base at J; junction bases unmatched: 7. This CDR3 is built from 17 residues. CDR3 sequence: CASSHAGTGGTNTEAFF. For the CDR3, the DNA is TGTGCCAGCAGCCATGCCGGGACAGGGGGGACGAACACTGAAGCTTTCTTT.

The chain couples TRBV2 to TRBJ2-1, with 9 bases matching TRBD2. V gave up 6 bases and J gave up 5 bases; unmatched junction bases: 2. The germline V gene has CDR1 SNHLY and CDR2 FYNNEI. CDR3 size: 13 residues. CDR3 sequence: CASRTSGNNEQFF. CDR3 coding DNA: TGTGCCAGCAGGACTAGCGGAAACAATGAGCAGTTCTTC. The variable domain in full, with the rest retrieved from reference TRBV2 and TRBJ2-1, is EPEVTQTPSHQVTQMGQEVILRCVPISNHLYFYWYRQILGQKVEFLVSFYNNEISEKSEIFDDQFSVERPDGSNFTLKIRSTKLEDSAMYFCASRTSGNNEQFFGPGTRLTVL.

This clonotype was seen more than once but under ten times. This chain links TRBV4-1 with TRBJ2-3, with D unresolved. Germline V CDR1 and CDR2: MGHRA, YSYEKL. The V and J ends lost 0 bases and 6 bases respectively, with 10 bases between them. CDR3 length equals 14 residues. The CDR3 protein is CASSQDLARDTQYF. The CDR3, as DNA: TGCGCCAGCAGCCAAGATCTGGCTAGGGATACGCAGTATTTT.